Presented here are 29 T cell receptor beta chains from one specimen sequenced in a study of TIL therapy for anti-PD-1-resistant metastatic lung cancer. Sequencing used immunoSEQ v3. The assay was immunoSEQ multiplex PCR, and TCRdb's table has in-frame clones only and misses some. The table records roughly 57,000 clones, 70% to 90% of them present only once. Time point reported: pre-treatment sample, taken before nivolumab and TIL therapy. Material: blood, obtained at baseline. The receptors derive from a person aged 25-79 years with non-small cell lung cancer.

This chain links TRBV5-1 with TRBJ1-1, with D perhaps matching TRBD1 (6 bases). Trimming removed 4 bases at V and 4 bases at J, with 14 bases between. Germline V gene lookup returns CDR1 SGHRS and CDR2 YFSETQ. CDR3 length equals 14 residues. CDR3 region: CASSLRGGGTEAFF. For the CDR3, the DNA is TGCGCCAGCAGCCTCAGGGGCGGGGGCACTGAAGCTTTCTTT.

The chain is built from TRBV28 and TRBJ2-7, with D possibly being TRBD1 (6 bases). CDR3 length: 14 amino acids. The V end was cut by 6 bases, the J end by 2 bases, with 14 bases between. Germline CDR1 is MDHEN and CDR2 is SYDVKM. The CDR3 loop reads CASSLGQSAYEQYF. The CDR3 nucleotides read TGTGCCAGCAGCCTAGGACAGTCAGCCTACGAGCAGTACTTC.

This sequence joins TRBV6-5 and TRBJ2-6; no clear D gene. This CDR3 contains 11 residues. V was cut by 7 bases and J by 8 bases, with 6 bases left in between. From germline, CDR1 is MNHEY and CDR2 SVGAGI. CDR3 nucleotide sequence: TGTGCCAGCAAGGCGACCAACGTCCTGACTTTC. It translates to CASKATNVLTF.

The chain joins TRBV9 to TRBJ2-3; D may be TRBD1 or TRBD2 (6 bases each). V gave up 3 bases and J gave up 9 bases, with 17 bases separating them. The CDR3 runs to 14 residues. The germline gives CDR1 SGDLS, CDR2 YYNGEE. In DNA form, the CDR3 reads TGTGCCAGCAGCGAGGGGGGCCCGGGGCGAACGCAGTATTTT. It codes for CASSEGGPGRTQYF.

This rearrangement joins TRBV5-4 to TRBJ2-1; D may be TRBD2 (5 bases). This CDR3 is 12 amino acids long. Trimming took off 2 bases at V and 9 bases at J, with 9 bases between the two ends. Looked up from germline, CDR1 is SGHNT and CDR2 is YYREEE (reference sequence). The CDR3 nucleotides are TGTGCCAGCAGCTTTGGACGGGGTGAGCAGTTCTTC. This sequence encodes CASSFGRGEQFF. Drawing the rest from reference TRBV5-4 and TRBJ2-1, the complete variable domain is ETGVTQSPTHLIKTRGQQVTLRCSSQSGHNTVSWYQQALGQGPQFIFQYYREEENGRGNFPPRFSGLQFPNYSSELNVNALELDDSALYLCASSFGRGEQFFGPGTRLTVL.

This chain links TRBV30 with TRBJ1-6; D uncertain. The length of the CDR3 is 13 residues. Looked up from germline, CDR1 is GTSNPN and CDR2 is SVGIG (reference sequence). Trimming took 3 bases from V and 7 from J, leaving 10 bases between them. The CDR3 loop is CAWSKQANSPLHF. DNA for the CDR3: TGTGCCTGGAGCAAGCAGGCAAATTCACCCCTCCACTTT.

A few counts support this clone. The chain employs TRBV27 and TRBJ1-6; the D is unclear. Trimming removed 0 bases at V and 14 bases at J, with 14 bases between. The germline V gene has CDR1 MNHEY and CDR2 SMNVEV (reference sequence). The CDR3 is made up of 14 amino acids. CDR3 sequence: CASSLSPLVESLHF. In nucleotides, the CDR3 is TGTGCCAGCAGTTTATCCCCCTTGGTCGAATCCCTCCACTTT.

The CDR3 coding sequence is TGTGCCAGCTCACCGGGACTAGCGGGAGGGCGTTTATCCACAGATACGCAGTATTTT. This gives the protein CASSPGLAGGRLSTDTQYF. This sequence joins TRBV18 and TRBJ2-3; 16 bases line up with TRBD2. V shed 3 bases, J shed 2 bases, and the junction held 8 bases outside the gene matches. Germline V gene sequence: CDR1 KGHSH, CDR2 LQKENI. The CDR3 extends over 19 amino acids.

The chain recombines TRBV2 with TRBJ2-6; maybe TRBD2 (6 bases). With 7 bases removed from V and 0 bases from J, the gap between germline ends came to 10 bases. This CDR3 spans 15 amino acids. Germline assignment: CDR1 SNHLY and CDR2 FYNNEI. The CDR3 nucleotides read TGTGCCAGCACGGCGGGGTACTCTGGGGCCAACGTCCTGACTTTC. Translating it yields CASTAGYSGANVLTF.

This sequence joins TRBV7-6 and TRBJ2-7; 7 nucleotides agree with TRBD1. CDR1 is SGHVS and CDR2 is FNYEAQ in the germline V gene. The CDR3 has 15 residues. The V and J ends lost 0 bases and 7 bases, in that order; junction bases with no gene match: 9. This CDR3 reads CASSLARAGTAEQYF. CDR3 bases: TGTGCCAGCAGCTTAGCGCGGGCCGGGACAGCGGAGCAGTACTTC.

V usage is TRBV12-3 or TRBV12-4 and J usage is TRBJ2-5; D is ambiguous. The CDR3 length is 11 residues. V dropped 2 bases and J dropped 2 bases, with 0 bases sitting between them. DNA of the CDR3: TGTGCCAGCAGTTTACAAGAGACCCAGTACTTC. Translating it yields CASSLQETQYF.

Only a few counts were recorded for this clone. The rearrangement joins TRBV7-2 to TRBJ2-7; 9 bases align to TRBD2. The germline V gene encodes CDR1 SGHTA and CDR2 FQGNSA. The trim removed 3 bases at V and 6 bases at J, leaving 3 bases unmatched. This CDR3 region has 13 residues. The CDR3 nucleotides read TGTGCCAGCAGCTTTCTAGCGGGGTCCGAGCAGTACTTC. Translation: CASSFLAGSEQYF.

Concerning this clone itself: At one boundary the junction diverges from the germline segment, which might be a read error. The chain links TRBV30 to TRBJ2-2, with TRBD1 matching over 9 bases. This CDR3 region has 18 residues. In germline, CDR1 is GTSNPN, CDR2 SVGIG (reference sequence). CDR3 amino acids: CAWSASTTGGEKTRGAVF. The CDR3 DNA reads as TGTGCCTGGAGTGCATCAACAACAGGGGGCGAAAAGACTCGAGGAGCTGTTTTT.

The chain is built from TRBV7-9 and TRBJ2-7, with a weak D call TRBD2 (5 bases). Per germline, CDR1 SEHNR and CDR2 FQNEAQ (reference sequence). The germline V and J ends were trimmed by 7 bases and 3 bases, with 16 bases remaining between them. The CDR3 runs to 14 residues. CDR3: CASMKIAGLYEQYF. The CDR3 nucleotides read TGTGCCAGCATGAAAATCGCGGGCCTCTACGAGCAGTACTTC.

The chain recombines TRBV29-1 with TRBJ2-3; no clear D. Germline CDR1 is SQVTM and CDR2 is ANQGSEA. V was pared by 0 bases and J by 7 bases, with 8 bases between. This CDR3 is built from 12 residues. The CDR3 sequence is CSVEDPVNTQYF. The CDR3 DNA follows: TGCAGCGTTGAAGATCCCGTAAATACGCAGTATTTT.

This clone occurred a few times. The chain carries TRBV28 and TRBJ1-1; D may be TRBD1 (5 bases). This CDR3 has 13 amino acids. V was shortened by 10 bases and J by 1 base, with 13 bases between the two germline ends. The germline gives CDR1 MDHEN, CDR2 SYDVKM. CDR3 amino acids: CATKDTQNTEAFF. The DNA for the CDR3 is TGTGCCACCAAGGACACACAGAACACTGAAGCTTTCTTT.

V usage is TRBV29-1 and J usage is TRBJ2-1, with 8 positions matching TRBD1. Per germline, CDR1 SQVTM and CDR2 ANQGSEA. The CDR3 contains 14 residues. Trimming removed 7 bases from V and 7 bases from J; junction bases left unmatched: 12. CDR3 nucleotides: TGCAGCGGCCGAACGACAGGGGCGCGGAATGAGCAGTTCTTC. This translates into CSGRTTGARNEQFF.

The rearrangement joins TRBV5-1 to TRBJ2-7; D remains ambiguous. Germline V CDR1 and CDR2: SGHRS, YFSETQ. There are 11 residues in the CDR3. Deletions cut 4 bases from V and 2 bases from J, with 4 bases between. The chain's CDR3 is CASSTAYEQYF. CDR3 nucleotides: TGCGCCAGCAGCACAGCCTACGAGCAGTACTTC. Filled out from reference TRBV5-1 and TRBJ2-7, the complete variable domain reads KAGVTQTPRYLIKTRGQQVTLSCSPISGHRSVSWYQQTPGQGLQFLFEYFSETQRNKGNFPGRFSGRQFSNSRSEMNVSTLELGDSALYLCASSTAYEQYFGPGTRLTVT.

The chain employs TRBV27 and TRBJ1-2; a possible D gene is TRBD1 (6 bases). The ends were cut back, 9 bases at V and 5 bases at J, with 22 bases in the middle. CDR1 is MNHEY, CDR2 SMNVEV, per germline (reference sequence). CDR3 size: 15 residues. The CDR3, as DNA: TGTGCCAGTCCCCTCAGAAGTACAGGGAGATATGGCTACACCTTC. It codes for CASPLRSTGRYGYTF.

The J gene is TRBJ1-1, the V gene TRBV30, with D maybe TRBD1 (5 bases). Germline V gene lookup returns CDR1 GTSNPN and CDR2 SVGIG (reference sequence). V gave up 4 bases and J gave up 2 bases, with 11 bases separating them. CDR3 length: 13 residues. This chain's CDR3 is CAWNLWTNTEAFF. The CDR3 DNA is TGTGCCTGGAACCTTTGGACAAACACTGAAGCTTTCTTT. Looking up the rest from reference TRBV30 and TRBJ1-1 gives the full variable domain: SQTIHQWPATLVQPVGSPLSLECTVEGTSNPNLYWYRQAAGRGLQLLFYSVGIGQISSEVPQNLSASRPQDRQFILSSKKLLLSDSGFYLCAWNLWTNTEAFFGQGTRLTVV.

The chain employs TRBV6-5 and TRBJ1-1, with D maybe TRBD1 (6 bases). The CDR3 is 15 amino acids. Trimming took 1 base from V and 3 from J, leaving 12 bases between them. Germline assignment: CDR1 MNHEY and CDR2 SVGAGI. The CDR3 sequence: CASSYYGGRDTEAFF. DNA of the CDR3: TGTGCCAGCAGTTACTATGGGGGCCGAGACACTGAAGCTTTCTTT.

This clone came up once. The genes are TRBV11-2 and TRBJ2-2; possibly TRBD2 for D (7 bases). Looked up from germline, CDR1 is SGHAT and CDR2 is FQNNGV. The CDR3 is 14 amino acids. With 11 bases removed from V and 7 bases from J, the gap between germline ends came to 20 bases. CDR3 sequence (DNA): TGTGCCCCGAGACTGGGGGAGGGGGTCGGGGAGCTGTTTTTT. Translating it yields CAPRLGEGVGELFF. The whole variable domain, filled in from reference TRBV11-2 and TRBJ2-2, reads EAGVAQSPRYKIIEKRQSVAFWCNPISGHATLYWYQQILGQGPKLLIQFQNNGVVDDSQLPKDRFSAERLKGVDSTLKIQPAKLEDSAVYLCAPRLGEGVGELFFGEGSRLTVL.

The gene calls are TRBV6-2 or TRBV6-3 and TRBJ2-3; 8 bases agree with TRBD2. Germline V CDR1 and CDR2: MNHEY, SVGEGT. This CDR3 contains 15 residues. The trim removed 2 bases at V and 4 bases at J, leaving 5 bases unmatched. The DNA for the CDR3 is TGTGCCAGCAGTTACAGACTAGCGAGAGCAGATACGCAGTATTTT. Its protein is CASSYRLARADTQYF.

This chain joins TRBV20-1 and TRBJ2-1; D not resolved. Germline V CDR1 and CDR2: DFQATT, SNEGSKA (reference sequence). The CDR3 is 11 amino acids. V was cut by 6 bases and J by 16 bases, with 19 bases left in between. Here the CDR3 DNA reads TGCAGTGCAGAGCGACCGGGCCTTCCTTTCTTC. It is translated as CSAERPGLPFF.

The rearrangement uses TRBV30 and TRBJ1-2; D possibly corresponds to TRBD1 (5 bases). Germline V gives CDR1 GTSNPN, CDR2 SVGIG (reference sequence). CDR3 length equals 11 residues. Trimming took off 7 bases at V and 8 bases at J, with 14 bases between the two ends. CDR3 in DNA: TGTGCCTCTTTGACAGCGTCGGGCTACACCTTC. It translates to CASLTASGYTF. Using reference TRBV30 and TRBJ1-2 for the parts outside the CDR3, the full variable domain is SQTIHQWPATLVQPVGSPLSLECTVEGTSNPNLYWYRQAAGRGLQLLFYSVGIGQISSEVPQNLSASRPQDRQFILSSKKLLLSDSGFYLCASLTASGYTFGSGTRLTVV.

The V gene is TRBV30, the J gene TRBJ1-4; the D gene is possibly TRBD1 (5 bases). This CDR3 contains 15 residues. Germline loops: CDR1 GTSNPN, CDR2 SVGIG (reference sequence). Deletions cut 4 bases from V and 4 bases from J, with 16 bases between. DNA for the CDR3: TGTGCCTGGACTAAGACAGCCCCAATTAATGAAAAACTGTTTTTT. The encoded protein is CAWTKTAPINEKLFF.

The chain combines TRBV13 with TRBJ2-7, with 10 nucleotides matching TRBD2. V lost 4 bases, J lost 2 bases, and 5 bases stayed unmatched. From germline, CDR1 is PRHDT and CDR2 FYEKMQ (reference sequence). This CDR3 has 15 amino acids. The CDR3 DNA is TGTGCCAGCAGCTGGAGGACTAGCGGTGCCTACGAGCAGTACTTC. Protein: CASSWRTSGAYEQYF.

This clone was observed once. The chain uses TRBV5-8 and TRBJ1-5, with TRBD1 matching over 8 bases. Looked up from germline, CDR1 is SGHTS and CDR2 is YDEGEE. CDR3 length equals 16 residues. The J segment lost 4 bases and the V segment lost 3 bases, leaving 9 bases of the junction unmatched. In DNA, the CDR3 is TGTGCCAGCAGCTCTGACAGGGGAGGGTTTAATCAGCCCCAGCATTTT. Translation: CASSSDRGGFNQPQHF.

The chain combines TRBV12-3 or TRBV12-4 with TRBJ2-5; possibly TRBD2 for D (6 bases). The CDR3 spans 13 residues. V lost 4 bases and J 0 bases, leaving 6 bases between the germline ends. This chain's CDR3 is CASSWDYQETQYF. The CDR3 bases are TGTGCCAGCAGTTGGGACTACCAAGAGACCCAGTACTTC.